The 10 T cell receptor beta chains below all came from one sample that was sequenced in a study of response to subunit inactivated influenza vaccine. MiXCR was run by TCRdb on the RT-PCR reads, yielding one entry per CDR3 protein. The sample lists about 300,000 distinct CDR3 sequences, about 20% occurring once. The sequences come from PBMCs from blood, collected 21 months after vaccination. These receptor sequences come from a man aged 50-75 years who received an inactivated influenza vaccine.

The V call is TRBV28, the J call TRBJ2-1, with TRBD1 matching over 11 bases. V shed 5 bases, J shed 7 bases, and the junction held 10 bases outside the gene matches. Germline CDR1 reads MDHEN; CDR2 reads SYDVKM. The CDR3 totals 16 residues. DNA for the CDR3: TGTGCCAGCAGTCTTCCAGGACAGGGGGCTTTTAATGAGCAGTTCTTC. This encodes CASSLPGQGAFNEQFF.

This clonotype was detected a few times. This chain links TRBV20-1 with TRBJ2-5, with D maybe TRBD2 (5 bases). Trimming stripped 0 bases from V and 4 bases from J, with 12 bases between. The CDR3 has 14 amino acids. Germline CDR1 and CDR2: DFQATT and SNEGSKA (reference sequence). The chain's CDR3 is CSARDSPSGETQYF. DNA of the CDR3: TGCAGTGCTAGAGATTCCCCCAGCGGAGAGACCCAGTACTTC.

This clonotype was detected only a few times. The J gene is TRBJ2-3, the V gene TRBV3-1; possible D gene TRBD2, 6 bases. V dropped 6 bases and J dropped 9 bases, with 13 bases sitting between them. Germline V gene sequence: CDR1 LGHDT, CDR2 YNNKEL (reference sequence). The CDR3 runs 12 residues. CDR3 sequence (DNA): TGTGCCAGCAGTCGAGGGAGGAACACGCAGTATTTT. Translated, it gives CASSRGRNTQYF.

The chain joins TRBV13 to TRBJ1-2; D remains unclear. This CDR3 contains 17 residues. Germline V gives CDR1 PRHDT, CDR2 FYEKMQ (reference sequence). V lost 1 base to trimming and J lost 0 bases, with 15 bases between them. CDR3 protein: CASSLAGSGKANYGYTF. The CDR3 region has the DNA TGTGCCAGCAGCTTAGCGGGTTCAGGCAAAGCTAACTATGGCTACACCTTC. The whole variable domain, filled in from reference TRBV13 and TRBJ1-2, reads AAGVIQSPRHLIKEKRETATLKCYPIPRHDTVYWYQQGPGQDPQFLISFYEKMQSDKGSIPDRFSAQQFSDYHSELNMSSLELGDSALYFCASSLAGSGKANYGYTFGSGTRLTVV.

Concerning this clonotype: An end of the junction differs from the germline gene, which may be a read error. This chain connects TRBV29-1 to TRBJ2-7, with D perhaps matching TRBD2 (6 bases). Germline loops: CDR1 SQVTM, CDR2 ANQGSEA. CDR3 size: 12 residues. The DNA for the CDR3 is TGCAGCGTTAAAGATTTGGCGGGGGAGCAGTACTTC. This codes for CSVKDLAGEQYF.

DNA for the CDR3: TGCGCCAGCAGCCTTACCGGGACAGAGCAGCCCCAGCATTTT. As protein: CASSLTGTEQPQHF. The rearrangement uses TRBV4-1 and TRBJ1-5; 7 bases are shared with TRBD1. The CDR3 spans 14 residues. CDR1 MGHRA and CDR2 YSYEKL come from the germline V gene. V shed 4 bases and J 7 bases; nucleotides not matched to a gene: 7.

At least ten counts were recorded for this clonotype. The chain joins TRBV10-2 to TRBJ1-3; D might be TRBD1 (6 bases). The V end lost 8 bases, the J end lost 3 bases, and 23 bases lay between the germline ends. CDR3 length: 17 amino acids. Germline V gene sequence: CDR1 WSHSY, CDR2 SAAADI. The CDR3 coding sequence is TGCGCCAGCGGGACGGGGGCAGTTGCTCCTCGTGGAAACACCATATATTTT. Amino acids: CASGTGAVAPRGNTIYF.

The genes are TRBV12-3 or TRBV12-4 and TRBJ2-2, with 9 bases that match TRBD2. This CDR3 has 15 residues. V trimming: 6 bases; J trimming: 6 bases; junction bases outside the gene matches: 8. The CDR3 sequence: CASRTSGGLAGELFF. Written as DNA, the CDR3 is TGTGCCAGCAGAACAAGCGGGGGGTTGGCCGGGGAGCTGTTTTTT.

V gene TRBV7-9 combines with J gene TRBJ1-1, with 8 bases fitting TRBD1. The V segment lost 2 bases and the J segment 10 bases; nucleotides outside the gene matches: 9. CDR1 is SEHNR and CDR2 is FQNEAQ in the germline V gene (reference sequence). This CDR3 contains 14 residues. DNA of the CDR3: TGTGCCAGCAGCTTAACGTTCCAGGGGGCAGGAGCTTTCTTT. Protein product: CASSLTFQGAGAFF.

This clonotype turned up a few times. The chain combines TRBV28 with TRBJ2-7, with D perhaps matching TRBD1 (6 bases). V dropped 2 bases and J dropped 0 bases, with 11 bases sitting between them. The CDR3 totals 15 residues. Germline CDR1 and CDR2: MDHEN and SYDVKM. Here the CDR3 DNA reads TGTGCCAGCAGTTTAGAGACAGGACACTCCTACGAGCAGTACTTC. Protein: CASSLETGHSYEQYF.